This is a list of T cell receptor beta chains from one sample in a study of PD-1 blockade in mismatch repair-deficient tumors. Assay: immunoSEQ multiplex PCR; the TCRdb copy retains only in-frame clones and omits some. The repertoire consists of around 120,000 clones, with roughly 90% occurring once and the leading ten covering about 10%. The sequences come from peripheral blood, collected 72 weeks after starting pembrolizumab. All receptors derive from an adult with mismatch repair-deficient cancer. The CDR3 runs from the conserved cysteine through the conserved F or W. D genes are given only for firm matches. Clone size is stated in some rows and not others, as once, few, many or a class when expanded.

v_gene	d_gene	j_gene	abundance	CDR3aa	CDR3nt
TRBV7-9	TRBD1	TRBJ2-1	.	CASSTRDRENNNEQFF	TGTGCCAGCAGCACCCGGGACAGGGAAAACAACAATGAGCAGTTCTTC
TRBV7-9	TRBD1	TRBJ2-5	once	CASSFQGAKETQYF	TGTGCCAGCAGCTTCCAGGGGGCTAAAGAGACCCAGTACTTC
TRBV19	.	TRBJ2-7	.	CASSMRDGMYEQYF	TGTGCCAGTAGTATGAGGGACGGAATGTACGAGCAGTACTTC
TRBV18	TRBD1	TRBJ2-5	.	CASSPEQGALPQETQYF	TGTGCCAGCTCACCCGAACAGGGGGCGCTTCCTCAAGAGACCCAGTACTTC
TRBV6-4	.	TRBJ2-3	.	CASSRTPRGTDTQYF	TGTGCCAGCAGCCGGACCCCTCGCGGCACAGATACGCAGTATTTT
TRBV7-9	.	TRBJ2-2	.	CASSLAGTTSTGELFF	TGTGCCAGCAGCCTAGCTGGGACAACATCCACCGGGGAGCTGTTTTTT
TRBV6-5	TRBD2	TRBJ2-2	.	CASSSSGPNTGELFF	TGTGCCAGCAGTTCTAGCGGCCCCAACACCGGGGAGCTGTTTTTT
TRBV7-2	.	TRBJ2-2	few	CASSLVREGELFF	TGTGCCAGCAGCTTAGTTAGGGAAGGGGAGCTGTTTTTT
TRBV27	TRBD2	TRBJ2-1	.	CAGKYSGFRDEQFF	TGTGCCGGCAAGTATAGCGGGTTTCGGGATGAGCAGTTCTTC
TRBV2	TRBD2	TRBJ2-7	.	CASKVAGGGNEQYF	TGTGCCAGCAAGGTAGCGGGAGGTGGAAACGAGCAGTACTTC
TRBV4-3	TRBD2	TRBJ2-5	.	CASSQGSSGQETQYF	TGCGCCAGCAGCCAAGGATCTAGCGGCCAAGAGACCCAGTACTTC
TRBV7-9	TRBD1	TRBJ2-5	.	CASSSRTGRYQETQYF	TGTGCCAGCAGCAGTCGGACAGGGAGGTACCAAGAGACCCAGTACTTC
TRBV5-4	.	TRBJ1-1	.	CASSFAGTGEAFF	TGTGCCAGCAGCTTCGCGGGGACGGGTGAAGCTTTCTTT
TRBV4-1	TRBD1	TRBJ2-7	.	CASSQGTGDYEQYF	TGCGCCAGCAGCCAAGGGACAGGAGACTACGAGCAGTACTTC
TRBV5-4	.	TRBJ1-2	.	CASSLGGGYTF	TGTGCCAGCAGCTTGGGCGGCGGCTACACCTTC
TRBV7-9	TRBD1	TRBJ2-2	.	CASSPHLGRGRYPGELFF	TGTGCCAGCAGCCCGCACCTCGGCAGGGGGCGTTATCCCGGGGAGCTGTTTTTT
TRBV4-1	TRBD2	TRBJ2-7	.	CASSQVSLAGSYEQYF	TGCGCCAGCAGCCAAGTATCACTAGCGGGATCCTACGAGCAGTACTTC
TRBV21-1	.	TRBJ2-7	.	CASSKVENEQYF	TGTGCCAGCAGCAAAGTGGAGAACGAGCAGTACTTC
TRBV27	.	TRBJ2-4	.	CASSNIQYF	TGTGCCAGCTCGAACATTCAGTACTTC
TRBV27	.	TRBJ1-1	.	CASSFGGPGLNTEAFF	TGTGCCAGCAGTTTTGGGGGCCCCGGGTTGAACACTGAAGCTTTCTTT
TRBV11-2	.	TRBJ2-7	.	CAIRDGGYEQYF	TGTGCCATCAGGGACGGAGGATACGAGCAGTACTTC
TRBV6-6	.	TRBJ2-5	once	CASSYLLGSETQYF	TGTGCCAGCAGTTACTTGCTAGGCTCAGAGACCCAGTACTTC
TRBV5-1	.	TRBJ2-2	.	CASSLAQGAGELFF	TGCGCCAGCAGCTTGGCACAGGGCGCCGGGGAGCTGTTTTTT
TRBV28	TRBD1	TRBJ2-7	.	CASTRAQGIGEQYF	TGTGCCAGCACCCGGGCACAGGGGATTGGCGAGCAGTACTTC
TRBV27	TRBD2	TRBJ2-2	.	CASSLIGGAGELFF	TGTGCCAGCAGTTTAATTGGGGGGGCCGGGGAGCTGTTTTTT
TRBV25-1	.	TRBJ1-1	.	CASSDEYRPSTEAFF	TGTGCCAGCAGTGATGAGTACAGGCCTAGCACTGAAGCTTTCTTT
TRBV6-1	TRBD2	TRBJ2-3	.	CASSEWVGRRADTQYF	TGTGCCAGCAGTGAATGGGTCGGGAGGAGGGCAGATACGCAGTATTTT
TRBV29-1	.	TRBJ1-1	.	CSVDVITEAFF	TGCAGCGTTGACGTTATCACTGAAGCTTTCTTT
TRBV30	TRBD2	TRBJ2-2	.	CAWSGGLADITGELFF	TGTGCCTGGAGTGGAGGACTAGCGGACATCACCGGGGAGCTGTTTTTT
TRBV5-1	TRBD2	TRBJ2-7	.	CASSSGLAMGYEQYF	TGCGCCAGCAGCTCAGGACTAGCCATGGGTTACGAGCAGTACTTC
TRBV7-9	TRBD1	TRBJ2-2	.	CASSWGQGAPGELFF	TGTGCCAGCAGCTGGGGACAGGGGGCGCCCGGGGAGCTGTTTTTT
TRBV4-1	TRBD1	TRBJ1-4	.	CATGTGSEKLFF	TGCGCAACCGGGACAGGCAGCGAAAAACTGTTTTTT
TRBV2	.	TRBJ2-3	.	CASKSTGRYTDTQYF	TGTGCCAGCAAAAGTACTGGTCGTTACACAGATACGCAGTATTTT
TRBV7-2	TRBD2	TRBJ2-1	.	CASSFTSGANNEQFF	TGTGCCAGCAGCTTTACTAGCGGGGCTAACAATGAGCAGTTCTTC
TRBV30	TRBD2	TRBJ2-7	.	CAWSRPGLALYEQYF	TGTGCCTGGAGCCGCCCAGGACTAGCGCTTTACGAGCAGTACTTC
TRBV5-1	TRBD1	TRBJ2-7	.	CASSPGQGAYEQYF	TGCGCCAGCAGCCCCGGACAGGGGGCTTACGAGCAGTACTTC
TRBV13	TRBD2	TRBJ2-3	.	CASSFEREDTQYF	TGTGCCAGCAGCTTCGAGCGGGAGGATACGCAGTATTTT
TRBV5-1	TRBD1	TRBJ2-7	.	CASRPGTGTYEQYF	TGCGCCAGCAGGCCCGGGACAGGAACCTACGAGCAGTACTTC
TRBV2	.	TRBJ2-1	.	CASHGDSYNEQFF	TGTGCCAGTCACGGGGACTCCTACAATGAGCAGTTCTTC
TRBV6-1	.	TRBJ1-5	.	CASSEVEGPFDQPQHF	TGTGCCAGCAGTGAAGTTGAGGGACCGTTCGATCAGCCCCAGCATTTT
TRBV7-6	.	TRBJ1-1	.	CASSLGERGNTEAFF	TGTGCCAGCAGCTTAGGTGAAAGGGGTAACACTGAAGCTTTCTTT
TRBV11-2	.	TRBJ1-1	.	CASSLIRRTENTEAFF	TGTGCCAGCAGCTTAATCAGACGGACCGAGAACACTGAAGCTTTCTTT
TRBV5-4	.	TRBJ2-2	.	CASSSLGREAGELFF	TGTGCCAGCAGCTCCCTCGGCAGGGAGGCCGGGGAGCTGTTTTTT
TRBV19	.	TRBJ2-5	once	CASSSTDALGETQYF	TGTGCCAGTAGTAGCACGGACGCGCTCGGGGAGACCCAGTACTTC
TRBV7-7	TRBD1	TRBJ2-7	.	CASSFDRDYEQYF	TGTGCTAGCAGCTTTGACAGGGACTACGAGCAGTACTTC
TRBV29-1	TRBD1	TRBJ2-2	.	CSALSRGRSMYTGELFF	TGCAGCGCTCTTTCCAGGGGGCGCAGTATGTACACCGGGGAGCTGTTTTTT
TRBV11-2	.	TRBJ1-3	.	CASSLVGSGGNTIYF	TGTGCCAGCAGCTTAGTGGGGTCCGGAGGAAACACCATATATTTT
TRBV4-3	.	TRBJ2-7	.	CASSQGRGSSYEQYF	TGCGCCAGCAGCCAAGGAAGAGGGAGCTCCTACGAGCAGTACTTC
TRBV5-5	.	TRBJ2-1	.	CASSLAMNNEQFF	TGTGCCAGCAGCTTGGCTATGAACAATGAGCAGTTCTTC
TRBV27	TRBD2	TRBJ2-7	.	CASSLSNEQGGRARGLKEQYF	TGTGCCAGCAGTTTATCAAACGAGCAAGGCGGGAGGGCCCGGGGTCTTAAGGAGCAGTACTTC
TRBV30	TRBD1	TRBJ2-1	few	CAWITGTGINEQFF	TGTGCCTGGATTACCGGGACAGGGATCAATGAGCAGTTCTTC
TRBV28	TRBD1	TRBJ2-7	few	CASSSTGESSYEQYF	TGTGCCAGCAGTTCGACAGGGGAAAGCTCCTACGAGCAGTACTTC
TRBV10-2	TRBD2	TRBJ2-3	.	CASSESWREGTDTQYF	TGCGCCAGCAGTGAGTCGTGGCGGGAGGGCACAGATACGCAGTATTTT